This TCR beta chain was recovered during a study of T cells in Graves' hyperthyroidism and ophthalmopathy. From RNA transcripts, TCR beta CDR3 regions were amplified. When the TCR CDR3 underwent first-round RT-PCR, the HTBI primer set was used. Each CDR3 protein gets one entry after TCRdb re-called the multiplex PCR reads with MiXCR. The sample consists of about 350,000 distinct CDR3 sequences, roughly 15% of them appearing once. Clinical symptoms, serum thyroxine and TRAb, thyroid ultrasound and orbital computed tomography were used for the diagnoses. The germline gives CDR1 SQVTM, CDR2 ANQGSEA. V was clipped by 6 bases and J by 9 bases; unmatched bases: 12. This CDR3 contains 15 residues. Regarding the study as a whole: Ophthalmopathy prediction by the model preceded onset by a median about 6 months. Blood also contained most expanded thyroid clonotypes above 0.001.

About this clonotype itself: The antigen is not known. A read error may be the cause here, since a much bigger clone is one base away.

This chain connects TRBV29-1 to TRBJ2-1; 12 nucleotides agree with TRBD2. What was sequenced was blood. The TCR was taken from a woman between 40 and 55 years old with Graves' ophthalmopathy. Here the CDR3 DNA reads TGCAGCGTAATACCGACTAGCGGGAGTACTGGTGAGCAGTTCTTC. Protein: CSVIPTSGSTGEQFF.